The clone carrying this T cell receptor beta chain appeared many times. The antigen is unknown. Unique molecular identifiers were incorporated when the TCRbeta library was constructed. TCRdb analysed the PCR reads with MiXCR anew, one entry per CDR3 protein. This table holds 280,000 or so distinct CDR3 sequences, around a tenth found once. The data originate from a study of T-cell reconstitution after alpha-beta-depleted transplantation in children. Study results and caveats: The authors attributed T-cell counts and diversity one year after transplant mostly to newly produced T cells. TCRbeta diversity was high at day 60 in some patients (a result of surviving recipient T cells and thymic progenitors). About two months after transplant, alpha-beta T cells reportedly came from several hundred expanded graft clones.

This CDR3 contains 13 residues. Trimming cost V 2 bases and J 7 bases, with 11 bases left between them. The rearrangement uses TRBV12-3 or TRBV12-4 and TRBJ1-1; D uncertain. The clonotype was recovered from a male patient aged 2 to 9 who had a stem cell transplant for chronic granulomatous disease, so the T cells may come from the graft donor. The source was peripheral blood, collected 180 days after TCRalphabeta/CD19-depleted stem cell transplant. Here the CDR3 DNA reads TGTGCCAGCAGTTTACGGGCCGTGGGTGAAGCTTTCTTT. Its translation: CASSLRAVGEAFF.